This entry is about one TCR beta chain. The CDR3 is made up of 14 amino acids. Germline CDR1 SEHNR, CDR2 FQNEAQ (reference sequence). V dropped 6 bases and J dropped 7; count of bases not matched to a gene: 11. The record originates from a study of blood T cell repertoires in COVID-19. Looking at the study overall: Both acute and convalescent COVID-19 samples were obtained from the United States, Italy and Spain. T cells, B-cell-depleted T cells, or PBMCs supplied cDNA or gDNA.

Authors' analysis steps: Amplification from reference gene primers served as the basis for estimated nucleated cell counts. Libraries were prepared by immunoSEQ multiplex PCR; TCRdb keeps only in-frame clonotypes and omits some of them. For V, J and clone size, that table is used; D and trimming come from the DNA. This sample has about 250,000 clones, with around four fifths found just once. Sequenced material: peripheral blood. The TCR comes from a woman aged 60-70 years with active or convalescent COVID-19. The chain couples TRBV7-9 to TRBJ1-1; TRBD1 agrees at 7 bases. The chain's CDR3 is CASRPNHRGIEAFF. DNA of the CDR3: TGTGCCAGCAGGCCGAACCACAGGGGAATTGAAGCTTTCTTT.